What follows is one T cell receptor beta chain and its context. Its antigen remains unidentified. These reads were obtained on a NextSeq 550. The Human TCR Profiling Kit (MiLaboratory) was used to prepare UMI-labeled 5' RACE TRB cDNA libraries. The full amount of extracted RNA was used for cDNA synthesis, and the full amount of resulting cDNA was used for PCR amplification. Libraries were prepared in parallel with an identical number of PCR cycles. Regarding the original processing steps: About 53,000 +/- 10,000 unique UMI-labeled TRB cDNA molecules per library were extracted with MIGEC and MiXCR, with at least two reads per UMI required. An average of roughly 40,000 +/- 10,000 functional in-frame TRB CDR3 nucleotide clonotypes without stop codons was found per library. Diversity metrics, including normalized Shannon-Wiener and Chao1, were computed in VDJtools after downsampling to 5000 UMI-labeled TRB molecules per sample. VDJtools was used to calculate clonotype-size-weighted physicochemical properties of the central five CDR3 residues, namely interaction energy, strength, volume and Kidera factor 4. TCRdb reprocessed the reads, and each CDR3 protein sequence is entered once, without DNA. The V and J calls and clone size are TCRdb's, not the authors'. The sample table includes around 66,000 distinct CDR3 sequences. The ten largest clonotypes hold around 5% of the sample.

For each CD8+ T cell subset, flow sorting was done in triplicate, and under 350,000 cells per subset went directly into RLT lysis buffer. Naive CD8+ T cells were defined stringently as CD45RO-CCR7+CD27+CD95- to exclude memory contaminants. Using standard density gradient centrifugation, peripheral blood mononuclear cells were isolated from buffy coats. Naive CXCR3-negative and CXCR3-positive CD8+ T cells were flow-sorted on a FACSAria III. Total RNA was extracted from sorted cells with an RNeasy Mini Kit. This sample was included in a study of CXCR3-negative and CXCR3-positive naive CD8 T cells (dated 2019 in TCRdb). With regard to the full study: In total, about 150 million TRB reads were obtained, or roughly 1.5 +/- 0.3 million reads per library. Diversity and physicochemical repertoire analyses were performed on around twelve donors pooled from two independent experiments. For the TRBV-TRBJ cluster analysis, the naive subsets came from 5 or 6 donors, while the memory cells came from 3 donors.

The research as a whole found: CXCR3 expression partially decreased after cryopreservation, so most assays used freshly isolated PBMCs. Repertoire diversity was comparably high in both naive subsets but much lower in memory CD8+ T cells. Compared with CXCR3-negative naive cells, CXCR3-positive naive cells had TRB CDR3s with higher hydrophobicity (lower Kidera factor 4), lower energy, and higher strength and volume indices. Similar TRBV-TRBJ usage was shown by naive CXCR3-negative and CXCR3-positive cells from the same donor, whereas distinct patterns were shown by memory cells. Because surface CD5, which is linked to self-reactivity in mice, was comparable between the naive subsets, TCR interaction strength was also inferred from TRB CDR3 physicochemical properties.

The clonotype comes from a human donor in good health. Some clones in this sample may be carry-over from other donors' samples. Material: naive CXCR3+ CD8+ T cells from blood. The sample's cell subset or site, from its label and the paper: CD45RO-CCR7+CD27+CD95- naive CD8+ T cells expressing CXCR3 (TNR3+).

The CDR3 corresponds to CAISEAIGTVISSYNSPLHF. In this chain, TRBV10-3 is recombined with TRBJ1-6; TCRdb picks TRBD1, but there is no DNA to check that call. Looking up the germline V gene yields CDR1 ENHRY and CDR2 SYGVKD. The CDR3 goes from the cysteine to the phenylalanine over 20 residues. Only the protein is on record.